These 30 T cell receptor beta chains came from one sample sequenced in a study of T-cell memory formation after mild COVID-19 (dated by TCRdb to the early 2020s). Libraries were built with 5' RACE. TCRdb names Illumina NovaSeq 6000 as the instrument used. Using fastp trimming at Q25 and MiXCR clonotype assembly, TCRdb reanalyzed the public sequencing data and kept in-frame beta chains. A single entry per CDR3 protein holds the most common genes and DNA from its merged rows. This sample lists under 300,000 distinct CDR3 sequences; roughly 8.2% were detected once. The ten largest clonotypes hold around a fifth of the sample. What was sequenced was PBMCs or a T cell subset sorted from them (not recorded which). Every receptor here comes from a man younger than 35 who had mild COVID-19 (a few samples of this study predate the infection). The sample titles of this study are shuffled in the database, so cell type and time point are left out; the donor was told from shared clones.

This clonotype has at least ten counts. This chain connects TRBV12-3 or TRBV12-4 to TRBJ2-3; D uncertain. Trimming shortened V by 2 bases and J by 0 bases, and 3 bases separated the two germline ends. The CDR3 runs 13 residues. This chain's CDR3 is CASSLQSTDTQYF. CDR3 nucleotide sequence: TGTGCCAGCAGTTTACAGAGCACAGATACGCAGTATTTT.

J is TRBJ2-4 and V is TRBV20-1, with TRBD1 as a possible D gene (5 bases). Germline CDR1 and CDR2: DFQATT and SNEGSKA (reference sequence). CDR3 length equals 13 residues. V lost 6 bases to trimming and J lost 9 bases, with 18 bases between them. CDR3 DNA sequence: TGCAGTGCGTATACAGGCGGCGATGCCATTCAGTACTTC. It specifies CSAYTGGDAIQYF.

This clonotype showed up many times. The chain has TRBV7-2 and TRBJ2-1; TRBD2 matches at 13 bases. Losses at the gene ends were 1 base for V and 3 bases for J; bases not matched to a gene: 3. CDR3 size: 17 residues. Per the germline V gene, CDR1 is SGHTA and CDR2 is FQGNSA. The CDR3 bases are TGTGCCAGCAGCTTAGTTGGGACTAGCGGGGACTACAATGAGCAGTTCTTC. Amino acid sequence: CASSLVGTSGDYNEQFF.

This sequence joins TRBV9 and TRBJ1-2; D ambiguous. V lost 3 bases, J lost 1 base, and 7 bases lay in between. The CDR3 length is 13 residues. Germline V lookup: CDR1 SGDLS, CDR2 YYNGEE. The CDR3 protein is CASSDYNNYGYTF. CDR3 bases: TGTGCCAGCAGCGACTATAATAACTATGGCTACACCTTC.

This clonotype appeared many times. The V and J genes are TRBV19 and TRBJ2-7; TRBD1 matches at 7 bases. CDR1 and CDR2 from the germline V gene are LNHDA and SQIVND (reference sequence). Losses at the gene ends were 6 bases for V and 3 bases for J; bases not matched to a gene: 5. CDR3 length: 13 amino acids. The DNA of the CDR3 is TGTGCCAGTAGCAACCGGGACAGCTACGAGCAGTACTTC. As protein: CASSNRDSYEQYF.

The chain joins TRBV4-3 to TRBJ2-4; TRBD1 matches at 10 bases. This CDR3 comprises 14 residues. The trim removed 3 bases at V and 9 bases at J, leaving 5 bases unmatched. Germline CDR1 reads LGHNA; CDR2 reads YSLEER. CDR3: CASSHDRGLGIQYF. The CDR3 coding sequence is TGCGCCAGCAGCCATGACAGGGGGCTAGGCATTCAGTACTTC.

This clonotype was seen a few times. This rearrangement joins TRBV27 to TRBJ1-1; 9 positions agree with TRBD1. J gave up 0 bases and V 1 base, and 3 bases lay outside the gene matches. The CDR3 runs to 16 residues. Germline V lookup: CDR1 MNHEY, CDR2 SMNVEV (reference sequence). DNA for the CDR3: TGTGCCAGCAGTTTATACGGGACAGGGATGAACACTGAAGCTTTCTTT. Protein product: CASSLYGTGMNTEAFF.

The CDR3 DNA follows: TGTGCCAGCAGTTATAGGACAAGGTCCCCGTATGGCTACACCTTC. Residues: CASSYRTRSPYGYTF. This sequence joins TRBV6-5 and TRBJ1-2; TRBD1 might be the D (5 bases). Germline assignment: CDR1 MNHEY and CDR2 SVGAGI. CDR3 size: 15 residues. V dropped 3 bases and J dropped 5 bases, with 16 bases sitting between them.

This clonotype showed up just a few times. The chain employs TRBV7-6 and TRBJ2-3; TRBD1 might be the D (6 bases). From germline, CDR1 is SGHVS and CDR2 FNYEAQ. Trimming took 5 bases from V and 5 from J, leaving 17 bases between them. The CDR3 totals 15 residues. Here the CDR3 reads CASSVTGIRGDTQYF. CDR3 in DNA: TGTGCCAGCAGCGTAACAGGGATTCGGGGAGATACGCAGTATTTT.

This clonotype was detected only a few times. The chain uses TRBV5-1 and TRBJ2-2, with D possibly TRBD2 on 5 matching bases. The CDR3 sequence is 14 residues long. V was pared by 4 bases and J by 1 base, with 8 bases between. Looked up from germline, CDR1 is SGHRS and CDR2 is YFSETQ. The CDR3 spells CASSKGENTGELFF. The CDR3 DNA reads TGCGCCAGCAGCAAGGGAGAGAACACCGGGGAGCTGTTTTTT. Using reference TRBV5-1 and TRBJ2-2 for the parts outside the CDR3, the full variable domain is KAGVTQTPRYLIKTRGQQVTLSCSPISGHRSVSWYQQTPGQGLQFLFEYFSETQRNKGNFPGRFSGRQFSNSRSEMNVSTLELGDSALYLCASSKGENTGELFFGEGSRLTVL.

This sequence joins TRBV5-5 and TRBJ2-3; D remains unclear. The germline V gene has CDR1 SGHKS and CDR2 YYEKEE (reference sequence). Deletions cut 4 bases from V and 2 bases from J, with 17 bases between. The CDR3 has 16 amino acids. The CDR3 nucleotides read TGTGCCAGCAGCCTGGTGGTCGCCCCCACCACAGATACGCAGTATTTT. As protein: CASSLVVAPTTDTQYF.

In its sample, this clonotype was seen a few times. The chain employs TRBV10-3 and TRBJ2-1, with 7 bases that match TRBD1. Losses at the gene ends were 10 bases for V and 4 bases for J; bases not matched to a gene: 10. This CDR3 spans 14 amino acids. Germline V gives CDR1 ENHRY, CDR2 SYGVKD. The CDR3 is CASGPWDRYNEQFF. Written as DNA, the CDR3 is TGTGCCAGCGGGCCGTGGGACAGATACAATGAGCAGTTCTTC.

This clonotype was counted between two and nine times. V and J are TRBV7-2 and TRBJ2-3; D may be TRBD2 (6 bases). The CDR3 contains 14 residues. The V and J ends lost 5 bases and 5 bases respectively, with 14 bases between them. Germline loops: CDR1 SGHTA, CDR2 FQGNSA. In DNA, the CDR3 is TGTGCCAGCAGCATTGAGCGGGTGGAAGATACGCAGTATTTT. It translates to CASSIERVEDTQYF.

The chain links TRBV30 to TRBJ1-1; D unclear. Trimming removed 3 bases at V and 2 bases at J, with 7 bases between. The CDR3 runs 12 residues. Germline V gene lookup returns CDR1 GTSNPN and CDR2 SVGIG (reference sequence). CDR3 sequence (DNA): TGTGCCTGGAGAGGAGGAAACACTGAAGCTTTCTTT. It codes for CAWRGGNTEAFF.

This clonotype turned up a few times. CDR3 nucleotides: TGCAGTGCCCCCCGGGGAGGGGGCGAAAAACTGTTTTTT. Translated, it gives CSAPRGGGEKLFF. This rearrangement joins TRBV20-1 to TRBJ1-4; 7 bases are a match to TRBD1. The CDR3 runs 13 residues. J gave up 8 bases and V 6 bases, and 9 bases lay outside the gene matches. The germline gives CDR1 DFQATT, CDR2 SNEGSKA (reference sequence).

This clonotype was seen a few times. This chain connects TRBV7-9 to TRBJ2-5; no clear D. The CDR3 sequence is 10 residues long. CDR1 SEHNR and CDR2 FQNEAQ come from the germline V gene (reference sequence). V was pared by 8 bases and J by 4 bases, with 5 bases between. In DNA, the CDR3 is TGTGCCAGCGCCCTAGAGACCCAGTACTTC. This codes for CASALETQYF.

Concerning this clonotype: In this CDR3 the conserved last residue, phenylalanine or tryptophan, is missing, so a read error is likely. The J gene is TRBJ2-2, the V gene TRBV6-2 or TRBV6-3; 8 bases match TRBD2. Germline V lookup: CDR1 MNHEY, CDR2 SVGEGT. The CDR3 is 14 residues long. The V and J ends lost 8 bases and 4 bases, in that order; junction bases with no gene match: 6. CDR3 sequence (DNA): TGTGCCAGCCGTCAAGCGGGGGCCACCGGGGAGCTGTTTTCT. This gives the protein CASRQAGATGELFS.

At least ten counts were recorded for this clonotype. The genes are TRBV5-1 and TRBJ2-7; TRBD2 agrees at 10 bases. V dropped 0 bases and J dropped 2; count of bases not matched to a gene: 2. This CDR3 is built from 15 residues. The germline gives CDR1 SGHRS, CDR2 YFSETQ. The CDR3 is CASSLGTSGAYEQYF. Written as DNA, the CDR3 is TGCGCCAGCAGCTTGGGAACTAGCGGGGCCTACGAGCAGTACTTC.

This clonotype was counted between two and nine times. CDR3 loop: CASSFPGQGSYEQYF. Written as DNA, the CDR3 is TGTGCCAGCAGCTTTCCGGGACAGGGCTCCTACGAGCAGTACTTC. This rearrangement joins TRBV7-9 to TRBJ2-7; 9 nucleotides match TRBD1. After removal of 3 bases from V and 0 bases from J, the junction contained 3 bases not matched to a gene. The CDR3 length is 15 residues. Germline V gene sequence: CDR1 SEHNR, CDR2 FQNEAQ (reference sequence).

This clonotype was observed a handful of times. V usage is TRBV5-6 and J usage is TRBJ1-3, with unresolved D. The CDR3 sequence is 12 residues long. The V gene lost 1 base and the J gene lost 4 bases, with 3 bases spanning the gap. Germline V gene data show CDR1 as SGHDT and CDR2 as YYEEEE. Written as DNA, the CDR3 is TGTGCCAGCAGCTTGATGGGAAACACCATATATTTT. Its translation: CASSLMGNTIYF.

This clonotype was counted many times. The CDR3 spells CASSLDAGYEQFF. The CDR3 DNA follows: TGCGCCAGCAGCTTGGATGCTGGGTATGAGCAGTTCTTC. This chain uses TRBV5-1 with TRBJ2-1; D not certain. CDR1 SGHRS and CDR2 YFSETQ come from the germline V gene. Trimming removed 0 bases at V and 8 bases at J, with 9 bases between. This CDR3 comprises 13 residues.

This clonotype was observed many times. V and J are TRBV5-1 and TRBJ1-4; TRBD1 agrees at 9 bases. There are 14 residues in the CDR3. The junction had 5 bases not matched to a gene; V was cut back by 3 bases and J by 8 bases. CDR1 is SGHRS, CDR2 YFSETQ, per germline. CDR3 nucleotides: TGCGCCAGCAGCTCACAGGGGGCAGGAGAAAAACTGTTTTTT. This gives the protein CASSSQGAGEKLFF.

This clonotype was counted many times. The rearrangement links TRBV5-1 to TRBJ2-7; 9 bases are a match to TRBD1. CDR3 length equals 14 residues. Germline V CDR1 and CDR2: SGHRS, YFSETQ. V lost 4 bases and J lost 1; bases outside the gene matches: 3. The CDR3 bases are TGCGCCAGCAGCCCCGGGACAGGGTCCTACGAGCAGTACTTC. As protein: CASSPGTGSYEQYF.

The table lists this clonotype with a few counts. V gene TRBV19 combines with J gene TRBJ2-1; D is perhaps TRBD1 (5 bases). The CDR3 has 10 amino acids. Germline V gene sequence: CDR1 LNHDA, CDR2 SQIVND (reference sequence). Trimming removed 7 bases at V and 15 bases at J, with 13 bases between. The CDR3 protein is CASKGPRWFF. CDR3 DNA sequence: TGTGCCAGTAAGGGGCCTCGGTGGTTCTTC.

This clonotype appeared a single time. The DNA is left out, because the CDR3 cannot be placed on it with certainty; the CDR3 is given as TCRdb lists it. The genes are TRBV3-1 and TRBJ2-7; TRBD1 is the table's D call, not checked against the DNA. Ends included, the CDR3 has 14 residues. Germline lookup yields CDR1 LGHDT and CDR2 YNNKEL (reference sequence). The CDR3 region is CASSQVGPGYEQYF.

The chain has TRBV6-6 and TRBJ2-6; weak D call: TRBD1 (6 bases). Looked up from germline, CDR1 is MNHNY and CDR2 is SVGAGI (reference sequence). V lost 11 bases, J lost 2 bases, and 16 bases lay in between. This CDR3 has 15 amino acids. This CDR3 reads CACRTDLAGANVLTF. CDR3 in DNA: TGTGCCTGTAGGACAGACCTAGCTGGGGCCAACGTCCTGACTTTC.

The chain is built from TRBV18 and TRBJ2-1; TRBD1 aligns across 8 bases. CDR3 length: 15 amino acids. Germline CDR1 KGHSH, CDR2 LQKENI. The V segment lost 3 bases and the J segment 8 bases; nucleotides outside the gene matches: 9. The CDR3 loop reads CASSPPPGGIYEQFF. The CDR3 DNA reads TGTGCCAGCTCACCCCCCCCAGGGGGCATCTATGAGCAGTTCTTC.

This clonotype was detected a few times. This chain links TRBV24-1 with TRBJ1-2; a possible D gene is TRBD1 (6 bases). Trimming cost V 5 bases and J 6 bases, with 18 bases left between them. CDR3 length: 15 residues. Germline V gene sequence: CDR1 KGHDR, CDR2 SFDVKD. DNA of the CDR3: TGTGCCACCAGTGCCCGCGGTGGGGGGCTGGATGGCTACACCTTC. As protein: CATSARGGGLDGYTF.

This clonotype occurred a few times. The gene calls are TRBV5-1 and TRBJ2-7, with TRBD2 as a possible D gene (6 bases). V gave up 6 bases and J gave up 4 bases, with 8 bases separating them. This CDR3 is built from 11 residues. Germline loops: CDR1 SGHRS, CDR2 YFSETQ. The CDR3 is CASTGGYEQYF. In DNA form, the CDR3 reads TGCGCCAGCACTGGAGGGTACGAGCAGTACTTC.

This clonotype has just a few counts. J is TRBJ1-1 and V is TRBV7-3, with D unclear. Per the germline V gene, CDR1 is SGHTA and CDR2 is FQGTGA. Trimming shortened V by 5 bases and J by 5 bases, and 12 bases separated the two germline ends. The CDR3 spans 13 residues. The CDR3, as DNA: TGTGCCAGCAGCCAGTTAACGAGGACTGAAGCTTTCTTT. Protein product: CASSQLTRTEAFF. Full variable domain (remainder filled in from reference TRBV7-3 and TRBJ1-1): GAGVSQTPSNKVTEKGKYVELRCDPISGHTALYWYRQSLGQGPEFLIYFQGTGAADDSGLPNDRFFAVRPEGSVSTLKIQRTERGDSAVYLCASSQLTRTEAFFGQGTRLTVV.